This TCR beta chain was sequenced in a study of control samples from healthy donors and cancer patients. Generated by immunoSEQ multiplex PCR, the TCRdb table keeps only in-frame clones and is missing some. The table includes about 61,000 clones, around 90% detected once. Trimming cost V 4 bases and J 8 bases, with 11 bases left between them. Germline CDR1 and CDR2: MGHRA and YSYEKL. The CDR3 length is 13 residues. The rearrangement uses TRBV4-1 and TRBJ1-4; no definite D call. The sample comprised PBMCs. This clonotype originated in a man in his sixties with colorectal cancer. The CDR3 DNA reads as TGCGCCAGCAGCCCCTCCAACGCAGAAAAACTGTTTTTT. Protein sequence: CASSPSNAEKLFF.